Following are 10 T cell receptor beta chains from one sample sequenced in a study of blood T cell repertoires in COVID-19. Using immunoSEQ multiplex PCR, the repertoire was profiled, and TCRdb retains in-frame clones only, with some absent. The data show 95,000 to 130,000 clones, roughly 83% seen once. Material: peripheral blood. The receptor set was obtained from a young man with acute or convalescent COVID-19.

This clone was observed a handful of times. The rearrangement joins TRBV27 to TRBJ1-6; D uncertain. Germline V CDR1 and CDR2: MNHEY, SMNVEV (reference sequence). V was shortened by 2 bases and J by 9 bases, with 8 bases between the two germline ends. The CDR3 covers 13 residues. Here the CDR3 reads CASSLGQGSPLHF. The CDR3 region has the DNA TGTGCCAGCAGTTTAGGGCAAGGTTCACCCCTCCACTTT.

This sequence joins TRBV24-1 and TRBJ2-2; TRBD2 matches 7 bases. Germline loops: CDR1 KGHDR, CDR2 SFDVKD. This CDR3 spans 15 amino acids. The junction had 3 bases not matched to a gene; V was cut back by 3 bases and J by 3 bases. CDR3 in DNA: TGTGCCACCAGTGATGACCGGGGGGACACCGGGGAGCTGTTTTTT. This codes for CATSDDRGDTGELFF.

This CDR3 reads CASTSRTRETTDTQYF. The DNA of the CDR3 is TGTGCCAGCACCAGCCGGACTAGAGAGACCACAGATACGCAGTATTTT. This chain uses TRBV7-9 with TRBJ2-3, with TRBD2 matching over 7 bases. This CDR3 comprises 16 residues. CDR1 is SEHNR, CDR2 FQNEAQ, per germline (reference sequence). V lost 7 bases and J lost 2; bases outside the gene matches: 12. The variable domain in full, completed from reference TRBV7-9 and TRBJ2-3, reads DTGVSQNPRHKITKRGQNVTFRCDPISEHNRLYWYRQTLGQGPEFLTYFQNEAQLEKSRLLSDRFSAERPKGSFSTLEIQRTEQGDSAMYLCASTSRTRETTDTQYFGPGTRLTVL.

The rearrangement uses TRBV2 and TRBJ2-5; 9 nucleotides line up with TRBD2. The V segment lost 1 base and the J segment 1 base; nucleotides outside the gene matches: 4. CDR3 length equals 16 residues. Germline V gene sequence: CDR1 SNHLY, CDR2 FYNNEI. The CDR3 nucleotides are TGTGCCAGCAGTGAAGGGCTAGCGGGGTTCCAAGAGACCCAGTACTTC. Residues: CASSEGLAGFQETQYF.

The V call is TRBV7-2, the J call TRBJ1-4; D is undetermined. V dropped 1 base and J dropped 7 bases, with 22 bases sitting between them. This CDR3 comprises 18 residues. Per germline, CDR1 SGHTA and CDR2 FQGNSA. CDR3 sequence (DNA): TGTGCCAGCAGCTTAGGGGGTTCCGGGATCCAAGGAGGTGAAAAACTGTTTTTT. Amino acids: CASSLGGSGIQGGEKLFF.

The chain joins TRBV5-1 to TRBJ1-1; the D gene is possibly TRBD1 (5 bases). The CDR3 contains 15 residues. The ends were cut back, 0 bases at V and 1 base at J, with 10 bases in the middle. CDR1 is SGHRS and CDR2 is YFSETQ in the germline V gene. CDR3 nucleotide sequence: TGCGCCAGCAGCTTGGTGGGGCCCGAGAACACTGAAGCTTTCTTT. Translated, it gives CASSLVGPENTEAFF. The full variable domain, completed using reference TRBV5-1 and TRBJ1-1, is KAGVTQTPRYLIKTRGQQVTLSCSPISGHRSVSWYQQTPGQGLQFLFEYFSETQRNKGNFPGRFSGRQFSNSRSEMNVSTLELGDSALYLCASSLVGPENTEAFFGQGTRLTVV.

The chain joins TRBV7-2 to TRBJ1-1; D is undetermined. The V end was cut by 1 base, the J end by 2 bases, with 11 bases between. Germline CDR1 is SGHTA and CDR2 is FQGNSA. This CDR3 spans 15 amino acids. The CDR3 here is CASSLVSGFNTEAFF. As DNA, the CDR3 is TGTGCCAGCAGCTTAGTGTCCGGGTTCAACACTGAAGCTTTCTTT.

J is TRBJ2-7 and V is TRBV18, with 7 bases that match TRBD2. V lost 2 bases and J lost 6; bases outside the gene matches: 4. Per germline, CDR1 KGHSH and CDR2 LQKENI. The CDR3 sequence is 13 residues long. For the CDR3, the DNA is TGTGCCAGCTCACCAAAGCGGGATAGCGAGCAGTACGTC. It specifies CASSPKRDSEQYV.

The count of this clone is one. This rearrangement joins TRBV4-1 to TRBJ2-7; weak D call: TRBD2 (6 bases). Trimming removed 2 bases at V and 5 bases at J, with 19 bases between. In germline, CDR1 is MGHRA, CDR2 YSYEKL. CDR3 length equals 16 residues. The CDR3 nucleotides are TGCGCCAGCAGCCAAATCCCGGGACTGAGATTAGACGAGCAGTACGTC. Its translation is CASSQIPGLRLDEQYV.

The chain recombines TRBV6-5 with TRBJ2-1, with a weak D call TRBD1 (6 bases). The germline V gene encodes CDR1 MNHEY and CDR2 SVGAGI. The CDR3 covers 14 residues. V lost 6 bases to trimming and J lost 7 bases, with 16 bases between them. CDR3 residues: CASRGAGASNEQFF. CDR3 DNA sequence: TGTGCCAGCAGGGGGGCAGGGGCTAGTAATGAGCAGTTCTTC.